The rows below give T cell receptor beta chains drawn from one sample of a study of T-cell memory formation after mild COVID-19. TCRdb redid the calling of the 5' RACE reads with MiXCR, one entry per CDR3 protein. The profile covers a few hundred thousand distinct CDR3 sequences, with about 15% appearing a single time and under 25% taken by the ten largest. Sample: PBMCs or a T cell subset sorted from them (not recorded which). The receptors come from a young man who had mild COVID-19 (a few samples of this study predate the infection). Cell type and time point are not known. Both conserved end residues are part of each CDR3. A D gene is named only where the DNA matches it firmly. Some rows have no size entry. The others give once, few or many, or a class for an expanded clone.

d_call | clone_size | j_call | v_call | cdr3_nt | cdr3_aa
. | few | TRBJ2-7 | TRBV6-5 | TGTGCCAGCAGCACCGGTTTCGAGCAGTACTTC | CASSTGFEQYF
TRBD1 | . | TRBJ2-7 | TRBV7-6 | TGTGCCAGCAGCACTCCAGGGGGCCAACGATCCTACGAGCAGTACTTC | CASSTPGGQRSYEQYF
. | . | TRBJ2-1 | TRBV5-8 | TGTGCCAGCAGCCTAGACGGGCCCGGGCAGTTCTTC | CASSLDGPGQFF
TRBD2 | . | TRBJ2-7 | TRBV11-2 | TGTGCCAGCAGCTTAGTGTCTAGCGGGGCCTACGAGCAGTACTTC | CASSLVSSGAYEQYF
. | . | TRBJ1-1 | TRBV5-1 | TGCGCCAGCAGCTTGGGCGGCAGGGACGGAAACACTGAAGCTTTCTTT | CASSLGGRDGNTEAFF
TRBD2 | many | TRBJ2-1 | TRBV5-1 | TGCGCCAGCAGCTTGGATCCTAGCGGGGGTAATGAGCAGTTCTTC | CASSLDPSGGNEQFF
. | many | TRBJ2-3 | TRBV4-3 | TGCGCCAGCAGCCAGGAAACAGGGCGGGCGGATACGCAGTATTTT | CASSQETGRADTQYF
TRBD1 | . | TRBJ2-1 | TRBV10-3 | TGTGCCATCTCGATGGAACTGACAGGGGTCTCCTACAATGAGCAGTTCTTC | CAISMELTGVSYNEQFF
. | . | TRBJ2-5 | TRBV6-2/TRBV6-3 | TGTGCCAGCAGTGAGGGTTTCCAGACCCAGTACTTC | CASSEGFQTQYF
. | many | TRBJ1-3 | TRBV7-2 | TGTGCCAGCAGGCCAAATACCGCGGGACTAACCAATTTT | CASRPNTAGLTNF
TRBD1 | . | TRBJ2-7 | TRBV12-3/TRBV12-4 | TGTGCCAGCAGCTCAGGGGGAATGAGCGAGCAGTACTTC | CASSSGGMSEQYF
. | few | TRBJ1-2 | TRBV5-1 | TGCGCCAGCAGCTTACAGGGACATAACTATGGCTACACCTTC | CASSLQGHNYGYTF
. | . | TRBJ2-2 | TRBV30 | TGTGCCTGGAGTCCAGGGCGCGGGGAGCTGTTTTTT | CAWSPGRGELFF
TRBD1 | . | TRBJ1-2 | TRBV7-2 | TGTGCCAGCAGCCAATGGACAGGGTTAGGCTACACCTTC | CASSQWTGLGYTF
. | . | TRBJ2-2 | TRBV5-1 | TGCGCCAGCAGCTTGGCCGTGGTTGCCGGGGAGCTGTTTTTT | CASSLAVVAGELFF
. | . | TRBJ2-5 | TRBV6-2/TRBV6-3 | TGTGCCAGCAGTTACTCGAGTGGCCGGGAGACCCAGTACTTC | CASSYSSGRETQYF